These 21 T cell receptor beta chains originate from one sample sequenced in a study of shared clonotypes between healthy human individuals. Sequenced by immunoSEQ multiplex PCR; TCRdb stores in-frame clones only, minus some. The table has some 530,000 clones, 81% seen once. Sequencing was performed on PBMCs. These receptors were obtained from a woman between 40 and 55 years old in good health. Some clones in this sample may be carry-over from other donors' samples.

The chain recombines TRBV6-6 with TRBJ1-1; 8 positions agree with TRBD1. The junction had 3 bases not matched to a gene; V was cut back by 2 bases and J by 1 base. Germline V gene data show CDR1 as MNHNY and CDR2 as SVGAGI (reference sequence). This CDR3 comprises 15 residues. The CDR3 protein is CASSYQTGENTEAFF. The CDR3, as DNA: TGTGCCAGCAGTTACCAGACAGGGGAGAACACTGAAGCTTTCTTT.

The chain has TRBV6-5 and TRBJ1-1, with a tentative D call TRBD1 (6 bases). The CDR3 has 14 amino acids. Trimming cost V 10 bases and J 1 base, with 16 bases left between them. Germline V gene lookup returns CDR1 MNHEY and CDR2 SVGAGI. The CDR3 bases are TGTGCCACGGATAGCGGACAGACGAACACTGAAGCTTTCTTT. It translates to CATDSGQTNTEAFF.

For this clone: This probably arose from a read error, given a far larger clone one base away. The chain links TRBV30 to TRBJ2-7; no clear D gene. Trimming shortened V by 2 bases and J by 7 bases, and 15 bases separated the two germline ends. CDR3 length equals 13 residues. The V gene's germline CDR1 is GTSNPN and CDR2 SVGIG (reference sequence). The CDR3: CAWSIAIPGEQYF. The DNA of the CDR3 is TGTGCCTGGAGTATTGCTATCCCGGGTGAGCAGTACTTC.

This chain joins TRBV15 and TRBJ1-1; TRBD1 aligns across 11 bases. Germline V gene sequence: CDR1 LNHNV, CDR2 YYDKDF (reference sequence). Trimming took 8 bases from V and 4 from J; bases not matched to a gene: 9. There are 15 residues in the CDR3. Here the CDR3 DNA reads TGTGCCACCCTACCAGGACAGGGGGCTGGCACTGAAGCTTTCTTT. Protein sequence: CATLPGQGAGTEAFF.

CDR3 coding DNA: TGTGCCAGCAGCCAATCAAGGACTAGCGGACACACAGATACGCAGTATTTT. Protein sequence: CASSQSRTSGHTDTQYF. The chain employs TRBV16 and TRBJ2-3; 10 bases align to TRBD2. Unmatched junction bases numbered 5, after V lost 0 bases and J lost 2 bases. The germline V gene has CDR1 KGHSY and CDR2 FQNENV. The CDR3 consists of 17 residues.

In its sample, this clone was seen once. The chain carries TRBV27 and TRBJ1-2; weak D call: TRBD1 (5 bases). Germline CDR1 is MNHEY and CDR2 is SMNVEV (reference sequence). CDR3 length: 15 residues. The V gene lost 3 bases and the J gene lost 2 bases, with 13 bases spanning the gap. CDR3 nucleotides: TGTGCCAGCAGTTTGTCGGGGGTTCCCAACTATGGCTACACCTTC. Protein: CASSLSGVPNYGYTF.

The chain links TRBV6-5 to TRBJ2-7; possible D gene TRBD2, 6 bases. In germline, CDR1 is MNHEY, CDR2 SVGAGI. V was pared by 5 bases and J by 6 bases, with 11 bases between. CDR3 size: 12 residues. Here the CDR3 reads CASSPGDAEQYF. The DNA for the CDR3 is TGTGCCAGCAGTCCGGGGGATGCCGAGCAGTACTTC.

In its sample, this clone was seen a few times. This chain joins TRBV5-4 and TRBJ1-2, with TRBD1 identical over 7 bases. CDR1 SGHNT and CDR2 YYREEE come from the germline V gene (reference sequence). CDR3 size: 14 residues. Unmatched junction bases numbered 7, after V lost 5 bases and J lost 3 bases. The chain's CDR3 is CASSRGREDYGYTF. The CDR3 DNA reads as TGTGCCAGCAGTAGGGGGCGGGAAGACTATGGCTACACCTTC.

The sample holds a few counts of this clone. DNA for the CDR3: TGTGCCAGCAGCTTATCCTCTGGAAACACCATATATTTT. Residues: CASSLSSGNTIYF. The rearrangement joins TRBV7-9 to TRBJ1-3; no clear D gene. The V end lost 2 bases, the J end lost 0 bases, and 2 bases lay between the germline ends. The germline V gene encodes CDR1 SEHNR and CDR2 FQNEAQ (reference sequence). The CDR3 length is 13 residues.

In the case of this clone: A read error is likely here: a far larger clone is one base away. The rearrangement links TRBV25-1 to TRBJ2-2; 7 positions agree with TRBD2. This CDR3 has 17 residues. Germline CDR1 and CDR2: MGHDK and SYGVNS. CDR3 protein: CASSESGVRWNTVELFF. DNA for the CDR3: TGTGCCAGCAGTGAAAGCGGGGTTCGGTGGAACACCGTGGAGCTGTTTTTT. The whole variable domain, remainder taken from reference TRBV25-1 and TRBJ2-2, is EADIYQTPRYLVIGTGKKITLECSQTMGHDKMYWYQQDPGMELHLIHYSYGVNSTEKGDLSSESTVSRIRTEHFPLTLESARPSHTSQYLCASSESGVRWNTVELFFGEGSRLTVL.

This clone occurred once. This chain links TRBV15 with TRBJ1-2; 7 bases align to TRBD1. CDR3 length: 15 amino acids. Germline V CDR1 and CDR2: LNHNV, YYDKDF (reference sequence). V gave up 0 bases and J gave up 5 bases; unmatched junction bases: 6. CDR3 sequence reads: CATSRDLRGSYGYTF. The CDR3 DNA is TGTGCCACCAGCAGAGATCTCAGGGGGAGTTATGGCTACACCTTC. Drawing the rest from reference TRBV15 and TRBJ1-2, the complete variable domain is DAMVIQNPRYQVTQFGKPVTLSCSQTLNHNVMYWYQQKSSQAPKLLFHYYDKDFNNEADTPDNFQSRRPNTSFCFLDIRSPGLGDTAMYLCATSRDLRGSYGYTFGSGTRLTVV.

To note about this clone: A far larger clone is a single base away, which makes a read error likely. The identical CDR3 is also encoded by other nucleotide sequences in the sample. This chain links TRBV6-5 with TRBJ1-2; 7 bases line up with TRBD1. The CDR3 is made up of 12 amino acids. Germline-derived CDR1 and CDR2 are MNHEY and SVGAGI. The CDR3 region has the DNA TGTGCTAGCAGCTTGGACAGGTTGGGCTACACCTTC. It specifies CASSLDRLGYTF.

This sequence joins TRBV18 and TRBJ2-5; 9 bases match TRBD2. The CDR3 sequence is 14 residues long. V lost 5 bases, J lost 3 bases, and 4 bases stayed unmatched. The germline V gene encodes CDR1 KGHSH and CDR2 LQKENI. CDR3 sequence reads: CASSTIAGEETQYF. The CDR3 DNA is TGTGCCAGCTCAACAATAGCGGGAGAAGAGACCCAGTACTTC.

About this clone itself: A far larger clone is one nucleotide away, so this likely arose from a read error. The conserved final phenylalanine or tryptophan is absent from the CDR3, which likely points to a read error. This sample also contains other DNA sequences that code for the same CDR3. This chain joins TRBV30 and TRBJ1-1, with D possibly being TRBD1 (6 bases). CDR3 length equals 12 residues. Germline CDR1 and CDR2: GTSNPN and SVGIG (reference sequence). V dropped 3 bases and J dropped 6 bases, with 11 bases sitting between them. The CDR3 coding sequence is TGTGCCTGGAGGGGGGCGGCAGCTGAAGCTTTCCTT. It yields the protein CAWRGAAAEAFL.

The CDR3, as DNA: TGTGCCAGCAGCTGGTCTAGCGGCTACAATGAGCAGTTCTTC. This sequence encodes CASSWSSGYNEQFF. This sequence joins TRBV11-2 and TRBJ2-1; 7 nucleotides align to TRBD2. The CDR3 runs 14 residues. In germline, CDR1 is SGHAT, CDR2 FQNNGV. The trim removed 4 bases at V and 3 bases at J, leaving 3 bases unmatched.

The J gene is TRBJ2-7, the V gene TRBV27, with 11 bases matching TRBD1. Trimming removed 6 bases from V and 5 bases from J; junction bases left unmatched: 9. Germline assignment: CDR1 MNHEY and CDR2 SMNVEV (reference sequence). The CDR3 runs 15 residues. DNA for the CDR3: TGTGCCAGCAGGCGGGACAGGGGGTTTTTCGACGAGCAGTACTTC. This translates into CASRRDRGFFDEQYF.

This rearrangement joins TRBV4-1 to TRBJ2-3; 8 bases agree with TRBD2. Germline V lookup: CDR1 MGHRA, CDR2 YSYEKL. Losses at the gene ends were 4 bases for V and 5 bases for J; bases not matched to a gene: 14. The CDR3 is 17 residues long. CDR3 sequence reads: CASSLLGLAGNKDTQYF. The CDR3 DNA is TGCGCCAGCAGCCTACTAGGCCTAGCGGGTAACAAAGATACGCAGTATTTT.

The chain recombines TRBV30 with TRBJ2-2; 12 positions match TRBD2. The germline V gene encodes CDR1 GTSNPN and CDR2 SVGIG (reference sequence). J gave up 5 bases and V 7 bases, and 5 bases lay outside the gene matches. The CDR3 spans 14 residues. The CDR3 loop is CALGLAGLTGELFF. DNA for the CDR3: TGTGCCTTAGGACTAGCGGGATTGACCGGGGAGCTGTTTTTT.

The rearrangement uses TRBV9 and TRBJ1-3; D call uncertain. This CDR3 contains 13 residues. In germline, CDR1 is SGDLS, CDR2 YYNGEE. V was shortened by 0 bases and J by 9 bases, with 10 bases between the two germline ends. The CDR3 protein is CASSVDLLSTIYF. In DNA form, the CDR3 reads TGTGCCAGCAGCGTAGATTTGTTGTCCACCATATATTTT.

This clone turned up a few times. It is likely a read error: a sequence one base away is far more abundant. This rearrangement joins TRBV30 to TRBJ1-2, with D hard to call. V lost 6 bases to trimming and J lost 4 bases, with 21 bases between them. This CDR3 is built from 15 residues. CDR1 and CDR2 from the germline V gene are GTSNPN and SVGIG (reference sequence). In nucleotides, the CDR3 is TGTGCCTGCCTCTGGGGTTCCGGGGAAGTCTATGGCTACACCTTC. This codes for CACLWGSGEVYGYTF.

This chain joins TRBV11-2 and TRBJ2-7; no firm D call. The CDR3 length is 11 residues. Germline V CDR1 and CDR2: SGHAT, FQNNGV. Trimming shortened V by 2 bases and J by 3 bases, and 2 bases separated the two germline ends. The CDR3 nucleotides read TGTGCCAGCAGCTTACACTACGAGCAGTACTTC. Its translation: CASSLHYEQYF.